Each of the 28 T cell receptor beta chains below was sequenced from the same sample in a study of low-dose radiotherapy and immunotherapy resistance in tumors. The time point: after trial treatment. Indicated treatment: LDRT plus nivolumab, ipilimumab, low-dose cyclophosphamide and aspirin (RACIN trial). It was with a constant-region primer and a V-primer adapter that TCRs were amplified over roughly 20 PCR cycles. Each CDR3 protein gets one entry after TCRdb re-called the reads with MiXCR. The sample carries about 52,000 distinct CDR3 sequences, approximately 31% recorded once. Sequenced here: PBMCs, sampled after low-dose radiotherapy plus immunotherapy. All receptors come from a male donor with rectosigmoid adenocarcinoma.

The rearrangement uses TRBV29-1 and TRBJ1-1; D not certain. The V and J ends lost 5 bases and 4 bases respectively, with 17 bases between them. This CDR3 is built from 14 residues. Per germline, CDR1 SQVTM and CDR2 ANQGSEA. CDR3 bases: TGCAGCGTTACCTCGGGGTCGGGATTCACTGAAGCTTTCTTT. It encodes CSVTSGSGFTEAFF.

Many counts were recorded for this clonotype. V usage is TRBV5-1 and J usage is TRBJ1-2; 9 positions match TRBD1. CDR1 is SGHRS and CDR2 is YFSETQ in the germline V gene. J gave up 0 bases and V 0 bases, and 6 bases lay outside the gene matches. CDR3 length: 17 residues. For the CDR3, the DNA is TGCGCCAGCAGCTTGGAGGGACAGGGATCAACTAACTATGGCTACACCTTC. Protein product: CASSLEGQGSTNYGYTF.

This clonotype has ten or more counts. V gene TRBV29-1 combines with J gene TRBJ2-2; tentatively, D is TRBD2 (5 bases). Germline V gene data show CDR1 as SQVTM and CDR2 as ANQGSEA. This CDR3 contains 14 residues. Deletions cut 8 bases from V and 6 bases from J, with 19 bases between. The CDR3 nucleotides are TGCAGCACACTAGGTGGTACTAGTCCCGGGGAGCTGTTTTTT. This encodes CSTLGGTSPGELFF.

The chain has TRBV29-1 and TRBJ1-3, with D hard to call. Germline V gene sequence: CDR1 SQVTM, CDR2 ANQGSEA. The CDR3 is 14 residues long. V was cut by 6 bases and J by 0 bases, with 12 bases left in between. This CDR3 is CSVRLGASGNTIYF. In nucleotides, the CDR3 is TGCAGCGTCAGGCTTGGCGCCTCTGGAAACACCATATATTTT.

The V and J genes are TRBV6-2 or TRBV6-3 and TRBJ2-7; 9 bases map to TRBD1. Per germline, CDR1 MNHEY and CDR2 SVGEGT. The CDR3 length is 14 residues. The V segment lost 6 bases and the J segment 1 base; nucleotides outside the gene matches: 4. CDR3 amino acids: CASRTGTGSYEQYF. The CDR3 nucleotides read TGTGCCAGCAGGACCGGGACAGGGTCCTACGAGCAGTACTTC.

This clonotype has ten or more counts. The gene calls are TRBV7-2 and TRBJ2-5, with 7 bases lining up with TRBD2. The CDR3 is 15 residues long. Per germline, CDR1 SGHTA and CDR2 FQGNSA. Germline trimming cut 1 base from V and 1 base from J; bases unmatched to any gene: 3. CDR3 nucleotide sequence: TGTGCCAGCAGCTTAGGGGGGGGACCCCAAGAGACCCAGTACTTC. Its translation is CASSLGGGPQETQYF.

Many counts were recorded for this clonotype. This CDR3 is CASSPTGVTYEQYF. CDR3 nucleotide sequence: TGTGCCAGCAGCCCGACAGGGGTTACCTACGAGCAGTACTTC. The gene calls are TRBV5-6 and TRBJ2-7; 8 bases agree with TRBD1. With V trimmed by 4 bases and J by 2 bases, 5 bases remained unmatched. Germline CDR1 is SGHDT and CDR2 is YYEEEE. This CDR3 has 14 amino acids.

At least ten counts were recorded for this clonotype. This chain uses TRBV2 with TRBJ2-3, with D hard to call. This CDR3 region has 15 residues. CDR1 SNHLY and CDR2 FYNNEI come from the germline V gene. V lost 7 bases and J 1 base, leaving 15 bases between the germline ends. The CDR3: CASNQESVGTDTQYF. Written as DNA, the CDR3 is TGTGCCAGCAACCAAGAATCCGTCGGCACAGATACGCAGTATTTT. The variable domain in full, with the rest retrieved from reference TRBV2 and TRBJ2-3, is EPEVTQTPSHQVTQMGQEVILRCVPISNHLYFYWYRQILGQKVEFLVSFYNNEISEKSEIFDDQFSVERPDGSNFTLKIRSTKLEDSAMYFCASNQESVGTDTQYFGPGTRLTVL.

This clonotype showed up many times. This rearrangement joins TRBV6-2 or TRBV6-3 to TRBJ1-5; D remains unclear. V dropped 6 bases and J dropped 6 bases, with 15 bases sitting between them. The CDR3 runs 14 residues. Looked up from germline, CDR1 is MNHEY and CDR2 is SVGEGT. The CDR3 DNA is TGTGCCAGCAGCGTAGTGGGGTCTAGTCAGCCCCAGCATTTT. This gives the protein CASSVVGSSQPQHF.

This chain joins TRBV7-9 and TRBJ2-7; 7 nucleotides match TRBD2. CDR1 is SEHNR and CDR2 is FQNEAQ in the germline V gene (reference sequence). The CDR3 consists of 15 residues. V lost 4 bases, J lost 0 bases, and 6 bases stayed unmatched. Written as DNA, the CDR3 is TGTGCCAGCAGCTCCAGCAGCGGGGACTCCTACGAGCAGTACTTC. Amino acids: CASSSSSGDSYEQYF.

Worth noting for this clonotype: A far larger clone is one nucleotide away, so this likely arose from a read error. The chain has TRBV7-9 and TRBJ2-1, with D perhaps matching TRBD1 (6 bases). V dropped 1 base and J dropped 4 bases, with 11 bases sitting between them. The germline V gene encodes CDR1 SEHNR and CDR2 FQNEAQ (reference sequence). This CDR3 is built from 15 residues. The CDR3 here is CASSLVGTTYNEQFF. The DNA for the CDR3 is TGTGCCAGCAGCTTAGTCGGGACAACTTACAATGAGCAGTTCTTC.

This clonotype is judged medium-sized (0.01 to 0.1%). The chain employs TRBV7-2 and TRBJ2-1, with D tentatively TRBD1 or TRBD2 (5 bases each). From germline, CDR1 is SGHTA and CDR2 FQGNSA. This CDR3 is 15 amino acids long. Trimming removed 3 bases from V and 4 bases from J, with 13 bases in between. CDR3 bases: TGTGCCAGCAGCTTCATCGGGACGGCATACAATGAGCAGTTCTTC. This translates into CASSFIGTAYNEQFF.

This clonotype was found many times. The chain uses TRBV20-1 and TRBJ1-3; tentatively, D is TRBD1 (5 bases). The length of the CDR3 is 15 residues. Germline V lookup: CDR1 DFQATT, CDR2 SNEGSKA (reference sequence). V was shortened by 0 bases and J by 0 bases, with 9 bases between the two germline ends. CDR3 DNA: TGCAGTGCTAGAGATCCCGGGGGCTCTGGAAACACCATATATTTT. Protein sequence: CSARDPGGSGNTIYF.

This chain joins TRBV27 and TRBJ1-1; D is unresolved. CDR3 size: 13 residues. From germline, CDR1 is MNHEY and CDR2 SMNVEV (reference sequence). V lost 1 base and J 1 base, leaving 4 bases between the germline ends. Here the CDR3 reads CASSLWGNTEAFF. The CDR3, as DNA: TGTGCCAGCAGTTTATGGGGGAACACTGAAGCTTTCTTT.

The table lists this clonotype with many counts. V is TRBV12-3 or TRBV12-4 and J is TRBJ2-2; D may be TRBD1 (5 bases). This CDR3 is 13 amino acids long. Trimming stripped 6 bases from V and 3 bases from J, with 8 bases between. CDR3 bases: TGTGCCAGCAGAATCAGGGACACCGGGGAGCTGTTTTTT. This codes for CASRIRDTGELFF.

The sample holds many counts of this clonotype. The chain employs TRBV11-3 and TRBJ1-1; 7 nucleotides agree with TRBD1. The CDR3 has 12 amino acids. Germline V gene lookup returns CDR1 SGHNT and CDR2 YENEEA. The V segment lost 6 bases and the J segment 8 bases; nucleotides outside the gene matches: 6. CDR3 in DNA: TGTGCCAGCAGGGGTAGGGGACAGGAAGCTTTCTTT. Its protein is CASRGRGQEAFF.

This clonotype showed up many times. This chain uses TRBV12-3 or TRBV12-4 with TRBJ1-2, with 8 nucleotides matching TRBD1. V was pared by 4 bases and J by 4 bases, with 5 bases of the junction left unmatched. This CDR3 has 14 amino acids. The chain's CDR3 is CASSSWTGSYGYTF. CDR3 DNA: TGTGCCAGCAGTTCTTGGACAGGGAGCTATGGCTACACCTTC.

This clonotype showed up many times. The genes are TRBV10-3 and TRBJ1-6; D may be TRBD1 (6 bases). V lost 6 bases and J 8 bases, leaving 11 bases between the germline ends. The CDR3 contains 13 residues. CDR1 is ENHRY and CDR2 is SYGVKD in the germline V gene. CDR3 protein: CAIRRTEDSPLHF. The CDR3 DNA is TGTGCCATCAGGAGGACAGAGGATTCACCCCTCCACTTT.

The V gene is TRBV4-1, the J gene TRBJ2-1; TRBD1 agrees at 8 bases. The ends lost 1 base at V and 6 bases at J; junction bases unmatched: 5. CDR3 size: 15 residues. CDR1 is MGHRA, CDR2 YSYEKL, per germline. The CDR3 reads CASSQGPGQGNEQFF. Here the CDR3 DNA reads TGCGCCAGCAGCCAAGGCCCTGGACAGGGCAATGAGCAGTTCTTC.

This clonotype was seen only a few times. The chain joins TRBV29-1 to TRBJ2-1; D gene uncertain. Trimming removed 3 bases at V and 4 bases at J, with 7 bases between. CDR1 is SQVTM, CDR2 ANQGSEA, per germline. The CDR3 extends over 12 amino acids. CDR3 residues: CSVEPSYNEQFF. The CDR3 DNA reads as TGCAGCGTTGAGCCCTCTTACAATGAGCAGTTCTTC.

At least ten counts were recorded for this clonotype. The chain has TRBV4-2 and TRBJ2-3; 9 bases fit TRBD1. In germline, CDR1 is LGHNA, CDR2 YNFKEQ. The CDR3 loop spans 18 amino acids. V was pared by 3 bases and J by 0 bases, with 10 bases of the junction left unmatched. DNA of the CDR3: TGTGCCAGCAGCCATCTAGCATCGGGACAGGGAAGCACAGATACGCAGTATTTT. Protein: CASSHLASGQGSTDTQYF.

V usage is TRBV29-1 and J usage is TRBJ2-7; no clear D. The CDR3 is 12 residues long. The V gene lost 4 bases and the J gene lost 3 bases, with 10 bases spanning the gap. Germline CDR1 reads SQVTM; CDR2 reads ANQGSEA. CDR3 region: CSVVVRGYEQYF. The CDR3 DNA is TGCAGCGTTGTTGTTAGAGGCTACGAGCAGTACTTC.

This clonotype was detected many times. The chain couples TRBV12-3 or TRBV12-4 to TRBJ2-2; 11 positions match TRBD1. After removal of 5 bases from V and 4 bases from J, the junction contained 3 bases not matched to a gene. This CDR3 has 15 amino acids. CDR3 protein: CASSQGTGGTGELFF. The CDR3, as DNA: TGTGCCAGCAGTCAAGGGACAGGGGGCACCGGGGAGCTGTTTTTT.

This clonotype was detected many times. The chain combines TRBV20-1 with TRBJ2-3; 11 bases agree with TRBD2. CDR3 length: 15 residues. The germline V gene has CDR1 DFQATT and CDR2 SNEGSKA (reference sequence). Unmatched junction bases numbered 7, after V lost 6 bases and J lost 2 bases. As DNA, the CDR3 is TGCAGTGCGCCTTTAGCGGGAGGGGTCACAGATACGCAGTATTTT. Encoded protein: CSAPLAGGVTDTQYF.

The sample holds many counts of this clonotype. This chain joins TRBV11-2 and TRBJ1-4; perhaps TRBD1 as D (5 bases). The germline CDR1 and CDR2 sequences are SGHAT and FQNNGV. V gave up 5 bases and J gave up 4 bases, with 17 bases separating them. The CDR3 extends over 16 amino acids. CDR3 nucleotide sequence: TGTGCCAGCAGCCCACTTTTGGGGGGAAATAATGAAAAACTGTTTTTT. Amino acids: CASSPLLGGNNEKLFF.

The rearrangement links TRBV28 to TRBJ2-7; the D call may be TRBD1 or TRBD2 (5 bases each). CDR3 length: 16 amino acids. Germline CDR1 MDHEN, CDR2 SYDVKM. Between the trimmed V and J ends, which lost 6 bases and 0 bases, there was a span of 18 bases. CDR3 residues: CASSFTGTVSSYEQYF. Here the CDR3 DNA reads TGTGCCAGCAGCTTCACGGGGACGGTGAGCTCCTACGAGCAGTACTTC.

This clonotype was counted many times. The V and J genes are TRBV28 and TRBJ2-7, with D unclear. This CDR3 is built from 13 residues. V was pared by 2 bases and J by 1 base, with 6 bases between. The V gene's germline CDR1 is MDHEN and CDR2 SYDVKM. The CDR3 protein is CASSLTPSYEQYF. The CDR3, as DNA: TGTGCCAGCAGTTTAACACCATCCTACGAGCAGTACTTC.

This clonotype has ten or more counts. The genes are TRBV12-3 or TRBV12-4 and TRBJ1-6; D unresolved. The CDR3 sequence is 15 residues long. V lost 1 base and J lost 10, with 14 bases in between. The CDR3 sequence: CASSLDPYNFSPLHF. The DNA for the CDR3 is TGTGCCAGCAGTTTAGACCCCTATAACTTCTCACCCCTCCACTTT.